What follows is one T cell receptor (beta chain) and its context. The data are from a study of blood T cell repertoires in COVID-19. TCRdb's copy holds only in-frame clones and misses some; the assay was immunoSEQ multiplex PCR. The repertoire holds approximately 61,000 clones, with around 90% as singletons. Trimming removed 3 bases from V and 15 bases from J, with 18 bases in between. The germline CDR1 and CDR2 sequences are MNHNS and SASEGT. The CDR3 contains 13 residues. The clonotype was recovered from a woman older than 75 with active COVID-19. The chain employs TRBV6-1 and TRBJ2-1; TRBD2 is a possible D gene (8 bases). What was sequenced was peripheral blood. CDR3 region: CASSDTRGTRGFF. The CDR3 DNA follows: TGTGCCAGCAGTGACACCAGGGGGACTAGAGGGTTCTTC.